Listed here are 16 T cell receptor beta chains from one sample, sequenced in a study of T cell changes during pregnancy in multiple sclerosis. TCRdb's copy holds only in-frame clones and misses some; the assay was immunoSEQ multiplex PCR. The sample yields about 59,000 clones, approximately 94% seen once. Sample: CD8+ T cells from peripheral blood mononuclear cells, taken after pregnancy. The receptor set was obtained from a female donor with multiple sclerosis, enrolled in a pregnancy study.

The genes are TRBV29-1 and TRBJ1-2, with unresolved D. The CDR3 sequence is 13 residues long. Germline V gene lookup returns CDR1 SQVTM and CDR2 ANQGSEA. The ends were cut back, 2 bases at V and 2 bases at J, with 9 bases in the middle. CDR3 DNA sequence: TGCAGCGTTGAAAGCCAAGCGAACTATGGCTACACCTTC. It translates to CSVESQANYGYTF.

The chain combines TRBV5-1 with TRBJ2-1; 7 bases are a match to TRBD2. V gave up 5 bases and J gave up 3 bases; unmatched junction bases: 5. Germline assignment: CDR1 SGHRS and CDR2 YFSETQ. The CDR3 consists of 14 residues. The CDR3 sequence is CASRPTSDYNEQFF. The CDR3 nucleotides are TGCGCCAGCAGACCTACTAGCGACTACAATGAGCAGTTCTTC.

The CDR3 nucleotides read TGTGCCAGCAGTTACTACAGGGACACAGATACGCAGTATTTT. Amino acid sequence: CASSYYRDTDTQYF. The rearrangement uses TRBV6-5 and TRBJ2-3; D perhaps matches TRBD1 (6 bases). The germline V gene has CDR1 MNHEY and CDR2 SVGAGI. V lost 1 base and J lost 2, with 7 bases in between. The CDR3 has 14 residues.

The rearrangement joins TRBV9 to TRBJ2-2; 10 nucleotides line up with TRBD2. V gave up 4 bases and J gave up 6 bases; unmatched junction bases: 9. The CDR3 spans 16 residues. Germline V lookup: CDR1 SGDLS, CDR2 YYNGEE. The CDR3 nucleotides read TGTGCCAGCAGCCCGACGCTTCTAGCGGGGGCCGGGGAGCTGTTTTTT. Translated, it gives CASSPTLLAGAGELFF.

The CDR3 loop reads CASSELSGTGLYEQYF. For the CDR3, the DNA is TGTGCCAGCAGTGAACTCTCCGGGACAGGGTTATACGAGCAGTACTTC. The chain joins TRBV25-1 to TRBJ2-7; 9 nucleotides match TRBD1. CDR3 length: 16 amino acids. V lost 2 bases, J lost 4 bases, and 9 bases stayed unmatched. CDR1 is MGHDK, CDR2 SYGVNS, per germline.

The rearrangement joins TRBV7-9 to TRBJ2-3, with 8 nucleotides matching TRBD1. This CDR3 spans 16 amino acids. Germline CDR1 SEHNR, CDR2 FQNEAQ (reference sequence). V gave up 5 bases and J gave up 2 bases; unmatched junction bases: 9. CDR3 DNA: TGTGCCAGCAGCCCTCCCACAGGGGGTTACACAGATACGCAGTATTTT. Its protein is CASSPPTGGYTDTQYF.

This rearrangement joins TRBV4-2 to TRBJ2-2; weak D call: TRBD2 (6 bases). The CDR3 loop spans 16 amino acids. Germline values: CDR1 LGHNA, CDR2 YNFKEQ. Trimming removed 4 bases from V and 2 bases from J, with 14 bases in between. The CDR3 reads CASSRRAGINTGELFF. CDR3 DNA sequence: TGTGCCAGCAGCCGGAGGGCAGGGATTAACACCGGGGAGCTGTTTTTT.

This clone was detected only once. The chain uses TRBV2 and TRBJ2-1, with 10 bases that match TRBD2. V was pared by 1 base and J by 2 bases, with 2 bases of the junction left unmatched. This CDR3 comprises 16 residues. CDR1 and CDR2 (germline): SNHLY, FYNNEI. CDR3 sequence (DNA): TGTGCCAGCAGTGAAGGGACTAGCGGTACCTACAATGAGCAGTTCTTC. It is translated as CASSEGTSGTYNEQFF.

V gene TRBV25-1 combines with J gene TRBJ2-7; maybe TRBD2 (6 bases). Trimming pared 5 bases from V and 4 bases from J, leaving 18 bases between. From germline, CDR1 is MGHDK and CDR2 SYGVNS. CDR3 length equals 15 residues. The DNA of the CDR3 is TGTGCCAGCAGTCCTGGGGGGTTTCTCGGGTACGAGCAGTACTTC. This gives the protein CASSPGGFLGYEQYF.

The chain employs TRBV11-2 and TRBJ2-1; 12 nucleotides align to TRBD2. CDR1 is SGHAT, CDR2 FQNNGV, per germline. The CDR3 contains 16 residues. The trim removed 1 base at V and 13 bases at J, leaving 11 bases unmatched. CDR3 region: CASSLGPLAGGPYQFF. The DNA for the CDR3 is TGTGCCAGCAGCTTAGGTCCCCTAGCGGGAGGGCCGTATCAGTTCTTC.

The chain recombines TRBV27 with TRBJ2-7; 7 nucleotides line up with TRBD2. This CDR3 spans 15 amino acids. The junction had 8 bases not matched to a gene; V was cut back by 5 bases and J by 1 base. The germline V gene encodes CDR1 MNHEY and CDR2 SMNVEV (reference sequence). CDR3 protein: CASSLATSPSYEQYF. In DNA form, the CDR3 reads TGTGCCAGCAGTCTAGCGACTAGCCCTTCCTACGAGCAGTACTTC.

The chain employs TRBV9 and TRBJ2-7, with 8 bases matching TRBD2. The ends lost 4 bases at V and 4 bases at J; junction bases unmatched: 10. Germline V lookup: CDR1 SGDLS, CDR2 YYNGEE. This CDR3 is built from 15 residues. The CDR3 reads CASSLTAGVGYEQYF. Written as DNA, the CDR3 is TGTGCCAGCAGCCTAACAGCGGGGGTCGGATACGAGCAGTACTTC.

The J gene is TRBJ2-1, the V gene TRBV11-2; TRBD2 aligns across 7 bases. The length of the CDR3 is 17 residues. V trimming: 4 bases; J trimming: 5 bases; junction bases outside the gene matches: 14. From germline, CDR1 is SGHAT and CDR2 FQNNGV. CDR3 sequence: CASSSTSHTILNNEQFF. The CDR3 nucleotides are TGTGCCAGCAGCTCGACTAGCCACACGATTTTAAACAATGAGCAGTTCTTC.

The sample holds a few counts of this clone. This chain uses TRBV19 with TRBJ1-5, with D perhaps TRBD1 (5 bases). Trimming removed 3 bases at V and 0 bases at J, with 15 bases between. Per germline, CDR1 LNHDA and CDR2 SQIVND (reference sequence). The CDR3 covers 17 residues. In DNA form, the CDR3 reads TGTGCCAGTAGTATGGGGCAGACTGTGATTAGCAATCAGCCCCAGCATTTT. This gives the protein CASSMGQTVISNQPQHF.

CDR3 bases: TGTGCCAGCAGCCCGGCGGACTCCTACGAGCAGTACTTC. Its translation: CASSPADSYEQYF. The chain combines TRBV4-2 with TRBJ2-7, with D uncertain. CDR3 length: 13 residues. The germline CDR1 and CDR2 sequences are LGHNA and YNFKEQ. With 4 bases removed from V and 0 bases from J, the gap between germline ends came to 7 bases.

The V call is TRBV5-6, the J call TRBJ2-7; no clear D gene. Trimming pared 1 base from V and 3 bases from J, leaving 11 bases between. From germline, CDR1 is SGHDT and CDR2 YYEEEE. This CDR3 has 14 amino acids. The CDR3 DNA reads TGTGCCAGCAGCTTGTATACAGAGTACTACGAGCAGTACTTC. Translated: CASSLYTEYYEQYF.